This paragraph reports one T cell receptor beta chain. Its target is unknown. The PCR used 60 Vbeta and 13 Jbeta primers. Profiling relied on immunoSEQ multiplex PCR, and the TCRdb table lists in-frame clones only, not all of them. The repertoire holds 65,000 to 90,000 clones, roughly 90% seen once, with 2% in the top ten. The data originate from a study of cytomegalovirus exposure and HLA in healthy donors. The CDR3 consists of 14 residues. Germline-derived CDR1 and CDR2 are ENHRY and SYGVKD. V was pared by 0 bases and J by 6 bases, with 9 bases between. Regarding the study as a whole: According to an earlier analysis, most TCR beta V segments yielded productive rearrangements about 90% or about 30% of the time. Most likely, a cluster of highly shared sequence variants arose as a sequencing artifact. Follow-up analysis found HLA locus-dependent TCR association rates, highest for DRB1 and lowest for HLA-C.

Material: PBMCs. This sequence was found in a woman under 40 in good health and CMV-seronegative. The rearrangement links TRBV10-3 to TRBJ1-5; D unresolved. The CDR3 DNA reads TGTGCCATCAGTGAGTCTCGGGAGGCTCAGCCCCAGCATTTT. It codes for CAISESREAQPQHF.